The rows below give T cell receptor beta chains drawn from one sample of a study of shared clonotypes between healthy human individuals. Generated by immunoSEQ multiplex PCR, the TCRdb table keeps only in-frame clones and is missing some. In the table there are 2 million to 2.5 million clones, over 90% of which are singletons. The sample comprised naive CD4+ T cells from PBMCs. Receptors were obtained from a man between 18 and 35 years old in good health. Some clones in this sample may be carry-over from other donors' samples. The CDR3 runs from the conserved cysteine through the conserved F or W. Fields, in order: clone size, J gene, D gene, V gene, CDR3 protein, CDR3 DNA. The D gene is left open where the match is weak. Where a row states a size, it is once, few, many or the class of an expanded clone; other rows omit it.

abundance: .
j_gene: TRBJ2-6
d_gene: .
v_gene: TRBV10-3
CDR3aa: CAISGTGANVLTF
CDR3nt: TGTGCCATCTCAGGGACTGGGGCCAACGTCCTGACTTTC

abundance: .
j_gene: TRBJ2-7
d_gene: .
v_gene: TRBV6-5
CDR3aa: CASSYSGTQAYYEQYF
CDR3nt: TGTGCCAGCAGTTACTCTGGCACCCAGGCATACTACGAGCAGTACTTC

abundance: .
j_gene: TRBJ2-4
d_gene: .
v_gene: TRBV5-1
CDR3aa: CASSPELFEVIAKNIQYF
CDR3nt: TGCGCCAGCAGCCCCGAATTATTCGAGGTGATAGCCAAAAACATTCAGTACTTC

abundance: .
j_gene: TRBJ2-3
d_gene: TRBD2
v_gene: TRBV7-9
CDR3aa: CASSPPGLAGGADTQYF
CDR3nt: TGTGCCAGCAGCCCCCCCGGACTAGCGGGAGGAGCAGATACGCAGTATTTT

abundance: few
j_gene: TRBJ1-5
d_gene: .
v_gene: TRBV27
CDR3aa: CASSFRATVNQPQHF
CDR3nt: TGTGCCAGCAGTTTCAGGGCGACGGTGAATCAGCCCCAGCATTTT

abundance: .
j_gene: TRBJ2-1
d_gene: TRBD2
v_gene: TRBV27
CDR3aa: CASRGGSGLAGSGQFF
CDR3nt: TGTGCCAGCAGAGGGGGTTCGGGACTAGCGGGATCCGGGCAGTTCTTC

abundance: .
j_gene: TRBJ2-5
d_gene: .
v_gene: TRBV19
CDR3aa: CASGWIGETQYF
CDR3nt: TGTGCCAGTGGATGGATAGGAGAGACCCAGTACTTC

abundance: .
j_gene: TRBJ2-1
d_gene: TRBD2
v_gene: TRBV15
CDR3aa: CATSRGSGRGDNEQFF
CDR3nt: TGTGCCACCAGCAGGGGTAGCGGGAGGGGGGACAATGAGCAGTTCTTC

abundance: once
j_gene: TRBJ1-5
d_gene: TRBD1
v_gene: TRBV2
CDR3aa: CASGTEWSQPQHF
CDR3nt: TGTGCCAGCGGGACAGAGTGGTCTCAGCCCCAGCATTTT

abundance: .
j_gene: TRBJ2-4
d_gene: .
v_gene: TRBV6-6
CDR3aa: CASNSPWGDIQYF
CDR3nt: TGTGCCAGCAATTCCCCATGGGGAGACATTCAGTACTTC

abundance: once
j_gene: TRBJ2-7
d_gene: TRBD1
v_gene: TRBV28
CDR3aa: CASSAGQGSYEQYF
CDR3nt: TGTGCCAGCAGTGCGGGACAGGGGTCCTACGAGCAGTACTTC

abundance: once
j_gene: TRBJ2-6
d_gene: TRBD2
v_gene: TRBV5-4
CDR3aa: CASSSGLAGASSGANVLTF
CDR3nt: TGTGCCAGCAGCTCCGGACTAGCGGGAGCCAGCTCTGGGGCCAACGTCCTGACTTTC

abundance: .
j_gene: TRBJ2-2
d_gene: .
v_gene: TRBV11-1
CDR3aa: CASSLRWGTGELFF
CDR3nt: TGTGCCAGCAGCTTACGCTGGGGCACCGGGGAGCTGTTTTTT

abundance: .
j_gene: TRBJ2-5
d_gene: .
v_gene: TRBV7-3
CDR3aa: CASSRDQETQYF
CDR3nt: TGTGCCAGCAGCCGGGACCAAGAGACCCAGTACTTC

abundance: once
j_gene: TRBJ2-7
d_gene: TRBD1
v_gene: TRBV28
CDR3aa: CASSSNPGTGESYEQYF
CDR3nt: TGTGCCAGCAGTTCGAATCCCGGGACAGGAGAGTCCTACGAGCAGTACTTC

abundance: .
j_gene: TRBJ1-2
d_gene: TRBD1
v_gene: TRBV9
CDR3aa: CASNQGDNYGYTF
CDR3nt: TGTGCCAGCAACCAGGGGGATAACTATGGCTACACCTTC

abundance: .
j_gene: TRBJ1-1
d_gene: .
v_gene: TRBV5-1
CDR3aa: CASSFGGPTEAFF
CDR3nt: TGCGCCAGCAGCTTCGGGGGGCCGACTGAAGCTTTCTTT

abundance: .
j_gene: TRBJ1-5
d_gene: .
v_gene: TRBV27
CDR3aa: CASSRPHPGGDQPQHF
CDR3nt: TGTGCCAGCAGTCGACCGCACCCTGGCGGGGATCAGCCCCAGCATTTT

abundance: once
j_gene: TRBJ1-2
d_gene: .
v_gene: TRBV5-1
CDR3aa: CASSLWPQYGYTF
CDR3nt: TGCGCCAGCAGCTTGTGGCCCCAGTATGGCTACACCTTC

abundance: once
j_gene: TRBJ2-5
d_gene: .
v_gene: TRBV28
CDR3aa: CASSWYRGGKETQYF
CDR3nt: TGTGCCAGCAGTTGGTACAGGGGAGGTAAAGAGACCCAGTACTTC

abundance: .
j_gene: TRBJ2-2
d_gene: .
v_gene: TRBV9
CDR3aa: CASSVGRGTGELFF
CDR3nt: TGTGCCAGCAGCGTAGGGAGGGGCACCGGGGAGCTGTTTTTT

abundance: few
j_gene: TRBJ1-5
d_gene: TRBD1
v_gene: TRBV7-9
CDR3aa: CASSSDRDGQPQHF
CDR3nt: TGTGCCAGCAGCTCCGACAGGGACGGACAGCCCCAGCATTTT

abundance: .
j_gene: TRBJ2-2
d_gene: TRBD2
v_gene: TRBV7-6
CDR3aa: CASSLGTSGVPGELFF
CDR3nt: TGTGCCAGCAGCCTAGGGACTAGCGGGGTCCCCGGGGAGCTGTTTTTT

abundance: .
j_gene: TRBJ2-7
d_gene: TRBD1
v_gene: TRBV10-2
CDR3aa: CASSFGRKGAGYEQYF
CDR3nt: TGCGCCAGCAGCTTTGGACGAAAGGGGGCTGGCTACGAGCAGTACTTC

abundance: .
j_gene: TRBJ2-7
d_gene: .
v_gene: TRBV21-1
CDR3aa: CASSTLRSGSICRYEQYF
CDR3nt: TGTGCCAGCAGCACCCTCCGGTCTGGGTCAATTTGCCGATACGAGCAGTACTTC

abundance: .
j_gene: TRBJ1-4
d_gene: .
v_gene: TRBV30
CDR3aa: CAWSDVGGGEKLFF
CDR3nt: TGTGCCTGGAGTGATGTCGGGGGAGGGGAAAAACTGTTTTTT

abundance: .
j_gene: TRBJ2-7
d_gene: .
v_gene: TRBV19
CDR3aa: CASSIRDHEQYF
CDR3nt: TGTGCCAGTAGTATAAGGGATCACGAGCAGTACTTC

abundance: .
j_gene: TRBJ2-7
d_gene: .
v_gene: TRBV7-3
CDR3aa: CASSPQVSYEQYF
CDR3nt: TGTGCCAGCAGCCCTCAGGTCTCCTACGAGCAGTACTTC

abundance: .
j_gene: TRBJ2-2
d_gene: .
v_gene: TRBV5-1
CDR3aa: CASSLAGNTGELFF
CDR3nt: TGCGCCAGCAGCTTGGCTGGCAACACCGGGGAGCTGTTTTTT

abundance: .
j_gene: TRBJ1-3
d_gene: TRBD1
v_gene: TRBV5-5
CDR3aa: CASSATGAGNTIYF
CDR3nt: TGTGCCAGCAGCGCCACAGGGGCTGGAAACACCATATATTTT

abundance: .
j_gene: TRBJ2-6
d_gene: .
v_gene: TRBV28
CDR3aa: CASSLGGARPGANVLTF
CDR3nt: TGTGCCAGCAGTTTAGGTGGCGCCAGGCCTGGGGCCAACGTCCTGACTTTC

abundance: .
j_gene: TRBJ1-1
d_gene: .
v_gene: TRBV5-1
CDR3aa: CASSRQPGEAFF
CDR3nt: TGCGCCAGCAGCCGACAGCCAGGTGAAGCTTTCTTT

abundance: .
j_gene: TRBJ2-2
d_gene: .
v_gene: TRBV6-4
CDR3aa: CASSLMTIPTGELFF
CDR3nt: TGTGCCAGCAGCCTTATGACCATTCCCACCGGGGAGCTGTTTTTT

abundance: .
j_gene: TRBJ2-5
d_gene: TRBD2
v_gene: TRBV5-4
CDR3aa: CASSLGGRAGETQYF
CDR3nt: TGTGCCAGCAGCTTGGGCGGGAGGGCCGGGGAGACCCAGTACTTC

abundance: .
j_gene: TRBJ2-5
d_gene: TRBD2
v_gene: TRBV7-3
CDR3aa: CASSSGLRETQYF
CDR3nt: TGTGCCAGCAGCTCGGGACTAAGGGAGACCCAGTACTTC

abundance: .
j_gene: TRBJ2-7
d_gene: .
v_gene: TRBV6-6
CDR3aa: CASSYSRGRVSYEQYF
CDR3nt: TGTGCCAGCAGTTACTCGAGGGGCAGGGTTTCCTACGAGCAGTACTTC

abundance: .
j_gene: TRBJ2-1
d_gene: .
v_gene: TRBV9
CDR3aa: CASSVDSGSYNEQFF
CDR3nt: TGTGCCAGCAGCGTAGATAGCGGTAGCTACAATGAGCAGTTCTTC

abundance: .
j_gene: TRBJ2-7
d_gene: .
v_gene: TRBV7-8
CDR3aa: CASSPQNEQYF
CDR3nt: TGTGCCAGCAGCCCCCAGAACGAGCAGTACTTC

abundance: .
j_gene: TRBJ1-2
d_gene: .
v_gene: TRBV25-1
CDR3aa: CASREGGGGYTF
CDR3nt: TGTGCCAGCCGCGAAGGGGGTGGGGGCTACACCTTC

abundance: .
j_gene: TRBJ2-7
d_gene: TRBD2
v_gene: TRBV11-2
CDR3aa: CASSSLWGTSGRAYEQYF
CDR3nt: TGTGCCAGCAGCTCCCTTTGGGGGACTAGCGGGAGGGCCTACGAGCAGTACTTC

abundance: .
j_gene: TRBJ2-1
d_gene: .
v_gene: TRBV27
CDR3aa: CASSLGGGSYNEQFF
CDR3nt: TGTGCCAGCAGTTTAGGAGGCGGCTCCTACAATGAGCAGTTCTTC

abundance: .
j_gene: TRBJ2-1
d_gene: TRBD2
v_gene: TRBV5-4
CDR3aa: CASSQSRTSGRSNEQFF
CDR3nt: TGTGCCAGCAGCCAGTCGAGGACTAGCGGGAGGTCAAATGAGCAGTTCTTC

abundance: .
j_gene: TRBJ1-2
d_gene: TRBD1
v_gene: TRBV6-5
CDR3aa: CASSVQGDYGYTF
CDR3nt: TGTGCCAGCAGTGTACAGGGGGACTATGGCTACACCTTC

abundance: .
j_gene: TRBJ2-2
d_gene: .
v_gene: TRBV20-1
CDR3aa: CSARVIGELFF
CDR3nt: TGCAGTGCTAGAGTAATCGGGGAGCTGTTTTTT

abundance: .
j_gene: TRBJ2-3
d_gene: TRBD1
v_gene: TRBV7-2
CDR3aa: CASSTDRGTDTQYF
CDR3nt: TGTGCCAGCAGCACGGACAGGGGGACAGATACGCAGTATTTT

abundance: .
j_gene: TRBJ1-4
d_gene: .
v_gene: TRBV28
CDR3aa: CASSLALGAGTTEKLFF
CDR3nt: TGTGCCAGCAGTTTGGCGCTGGGGGCCGGAACCACAGAAAAACTGTTTTTT

abundance: once
j_gene: TRBJ2-7
d_gene: .
v_gene: TRBV28
CDR3aa: CASSLSPLGEQYF
CDR3nt: TGTGCCAGCAGTTTAAGCCCTCTCGGCGAGCAGTACTTC

abundance: .
j_gene: TRBJ2-1
d_gene: TRBD1
v_gene: TRBV28
CDR3aa: CASSLQGDEQFF
CDR3nt: TGTGCCAGCAGTTTGCAGGGGGATGAGCAGTTCTTC

abundance: .
j_gene: TRBJ1-1
d_gene: TRBD1
v_gene: TRBV29-1
CDR3aa: CSVTDRGNTEAFF
CDR3nt: TGCAGCGTCACGGACAGGGGAAACACTGAAGCTTTCTTT

abundance: once
j_gene: TRBJ2-5
d_gene: .
v_gene: TRBV15
CDR3aa: CATSEGPGGETQYF
CDR3nt: TGTGCCACCAGCGAGGGGCCAGGGGGGGAGACCCAGTACTTC

abundance: few
j_gene: TRBJ1-1
d_gene: .
v_gene: TRBV28
CDR3aa: CASTLGGNTEAFF
CDR3nt: TGTGCCAGCACCCTCGGGGGGAACACTGAAGCTTTCTTT

abundance: once
j_gene: TRBJ1-4
d_gene: TRBD1
v_gene: TRBV29-1
CDR3aa: CSVRDSFGGHNEKLFF
CDR3nt: TGCAGCGTTAGGGACAGCTTCGGTGGGCATAATGAAAAACTGTTTTTT

abundance: .
j_gene: TRBJ1-1
d_gene: .
v_gene: TRBV2
CDR3aa: CASSDVATGTEAFF
CDR3nt: TGTGCCAGCAGTGATGTAGCAACAGGGACTGAAGCTTTCTTT

abundance: .
j_gene: TRBJ2-7
d_gene: TRBD2
v_gene: TRBV19
CDR3aa: CASSIRPGTTNSYEQYF
CDR3nt: TGTGCCAGTAGTATAAGACCCGGGACTACCAACTCCTACGAGCAGTACTTC

abundance: once
j_gene: TRBJ2-2
d_gene: .
v_gene: TRBV28
CDR3aa: CASRGRANTGELFF
CDR3nt: TGTGCCAGCAGGGGCAGGGCGAACACCGGGGAGCTGTTTTTT